The present T cell receptor beta chain was sequenced within a study of spatial heterogeneity in lung cancer. Unique molecular identifiers, one per molecule, were present on every TCR cDNA molecule. MiXCR was run by TCRdb on the 5' RACE reads, yielding one entry per CDR3 protein. The sample holds approximately 4,900 distinct CDR3 sequences; 16% are singletons and the top ten take about 6%. The time point is: sample taken at primary tumor resection. TCRs were sequenced from unsorted whole RNA of tumor, nontumor lung or PBMC. The donors comprised 60 to 80 untreated early-stage non-small cell lung cancer patients. Specimen: PBMCs, collected at surgery. The clonotype was recovered from a male donor with early-stage non-small cell lung cancer.

The CDR3 DNA follows: TGCGCCAGCAGCTTGGTTGTACGGCGAACGGATGCGCAGTACTTC. It codes for CASSLVVRRTDAQYF. The chain combines TRBV5-1 with TRBJ2-7, with D hard to call. The CDR3 extends over 15 amino acids. The germline V and J ends were trimmed by 0 bases and 9 bases, with 19 bases remaining between them. Germline V gene data show CDR1 as SGHRS and CDR2 as YFSETQ. Variable domain in full (rest from reference TRBV5-1 and TRBJ2-7): KAGVTQTPRYLIKTRGQQVTLSCSPISGHRSVSWYQQTPGQGLQFLFEYFSETQRNKGNFPGRFSGRQFSNSRSEMNVSTLELGDSALYLCASSLVVRRTDAQYFGPGTRLTVT.